Following are 32 T cell receptor beta chains from one sample sequenced in a study of blood T cell repertoires in COVID-19. The protocol was immunoSEQ multiplex PCR, while the TCRdb copy is restricted to in-frame clones and leaves out a portion. In the table there are some 190,000 clones, approximately 85% of which are singletons. The sequenced sample was peripheral blood. The receptor set was obtained from a human donor with active or convalescent COVID-19. The donor label of this sample is uncertain.

CDR3 sequence: CASMQGRGQQYF. DNA for the CDR3: TGTGCCAGCATGCAGGGGCGGGGGCAGCAGTACTTC. This chain connects TRBV3-1 (or the pseudogene TRBV3-2) to TRBJ2-7; D is possibly TRBD2 (7 bases). CDR3 length: 12 residues. The germline gives CDR1 LGHDT, CDR2 YNNKEL (reference sequence). Trimming left V 7 bases short and J 8 bases short, with 15 bases between.

This clone is a singleton in its sample. The chain couples TRBV28 to TRBJ1-2, with a possible D match to TRBD1 (6 bases). The CDR3 runs to 14 residues. With 4 bases removed from V and 5 bases from J, the gap between germline ends came to 14 bases. From germline, CDR1 is MDHEN and CDR2 SYDVKM. The CDR3, as DNA: TGTGCCAGCAGTTCCTCCGGACAGACGTATGGCTACACCTTC. The encoded protein is CASSSSGQTYGYTF.

The rearrangement uses TRBV7-9 and TRBJ2-5; TRBD2 matches at 13 bases. J gave up 5 bases and V 5 bases, and 8 bases lay outside the gene matches. CDR3 length equals 16 residues. The germline V gene has CDR1 SEHNR and CDR2 FQNEAQ (reference sequence). CDR3 in DNA: TGTGCCAGCAGCGGACTAGCGGGAGCCCATGGGGAGACCCAGTACTTC. Protein product: CASSGLAGAHGETQYF. Full variable domain (remainder filled in from reference TRBV7-9 and TRBJ2-5): DTGVSQNPRHKITKRGQNVTFRCDPISEHNRLYWYRQTLGQGPEFLTYFQNEAQLEKSRLLSDRFSAERPKGSFSTLEIQRTEQGDSAMYLCASSGLAGAHGETQYFGPGTRLLVL.

Only one count was recorded for this clone. The CDR3, as DNA: TGTGCCAGCAGCCAAGAATTAGTTAGCTTCGGAGACTACACCTTC. Its translation is CASSQELVSFGDYTF. V and J are TRBV3-1 (or the pseudogene TRBV3-2) and TRBJ1-2; D is ambiguous. The CDR3 runs 15 residues. CDR1 and CDR2 from the germline V gene are LGHDT and YNNKEL (reference sequence). V was trimmed by 0 bases and J by 10 bases, leaving 18 bases between them.

This CDR3 reads CASSLWGYEQFF. CDR3 in DNA: TGTGCCAGCAGCTTATGGGGCTATGAGCAGTTCTTC. The rearrangement joins TRBV13 to TRBJ2-1; TRBD1 might be the D (5 bases). This CDR3 region has 12 residues. Germline-derived CDR1 and CDR2 are PRHDT and FYEKMQ (reference sequence). V was shortened by 2 bases and J by 8 bases, with 7 bases between the two germline ends.

V usage is TRBV7-6 and J usage is TRBJ2-1; maybe TRBD2 (6 bases). The ends were cut back, 6 bases at V and 5 bases at J, with 20 bases in the middle. The germline V gene has CDR1 SGHVS and CDR2 FNYEAQ. The CDR3 length is 16 residues. DNA of the CDR3: TGTGCCAGCAGTTCACGTAAAGGGAGCGGGCACAATGAGCAGTTCTTC. As protein: CASSSRKGSGHNEQFF. Together with reference TRBV7-6 and TRBJ2-1, the CDR3 gives the full variable domain: GAGVSQSPRYKVTKRGQDVALRCDPISGHVSLYWYRQALGQGPEFLTYFNYEAQQDKSGLPNDRFSAERPEGSISTLTIQRTEQRDSAMYRCASSSRKGSGHNEQFFGPGTRLTVL.

The chain is built from TRBV19 and TRBJ1-4; D uncertain. The CDR3 runs 15 residues. The germline V and J ends were trimmed by 5 bases and 3 bases, with 13 bases remaining between them. In germline, CDR1 is LNHDA, CDR2 SQIVND (reference sequence). DNA of the CDR3: TGTGCCAGTAGTTCCCGGTGGGAGGCTAATGAAAAACTGTTTTTT. It codes for CASSSRWEANEKLFF.

The rearrangement uses TRBV2 and TRBJ1-3; 8 bases are a match to TRBD1. Unmatched junction bases numbered 8, after V lost 9 bases and J lost 7 bases. The germline gives CDR1 SNHLY, CDR2 FYNNEI. The CDR3 has 13 amino acids. The CDR3 nucleotides are TGTGCCAGGGAGACAGGGGCCAGGAACACCATATATTTT. This gives the protein CARETGARNTIYF.

This chain connects TRBV19 to TRBJ1-2, with D hard to call. Trimming took 3 bases from V and 2 from J, leaving 7 bases between them. The germline gives CDR1 LNHDA, CDR2 SQIVND (reference sequence). There are 13 residues in the CDR3. CDR3: CASSMGQNYGYTF. DNA for the CDR3: TGTGCCAGTAGTATGGGCCAGAACTATGGCTACACCTTC.

V gene TRBV28 combines with J gene TRBJ1-2; D possibly corresponds to TRBD1 (6 bases). CDR1 and CDR2 (germline): MDHEN, SYDVKM. Deletions cut 2 bases from V and 8 bases from J, with 9 bases between. This CDR3 has 12 residues. The CDR3 DNA reads TGTGCCAGCAGTTTAGAGGACAGAGGCTACACCTTC. Translated: CASSLEDRGYTF.

The chain employs TRBV21-1 and TRBJ2-7; the table calls TRBD2, which could not be checked here. TRBV21-1 counts as a pseudogene. CDR3 size: 14 residues. Here the CDR3 DNA reads TGTGCCAGCAGTACCGACCCGAGAGGCTACGAGCAGTACTTC. As protein: CASSTDPRGYEQYF.

The chain has TRBV19 and TRBJ1-3; D is uncertain. The CDR3 covers 15 residues. Trimming pared 3 bases from V and 0 bases from J, leaving 9 bases between. Germline V gene sequence: CDR1 LNHDA, CDR2 SQIVND (reference sequence). This CDR3 is CASSIQAISGNTIYF. The CDR3 DNA follows: TGTGCCAGTAGTATCCAGGCTATCTCTGGAAACACCATATATTTT. The whole variable domain, filled in from reference TRBV19 and TRBJ1-3, reads DGGITQSPKYLFRKEGQNVTLSCEQNLNHDAMYWYRQDPGQGLRLIYYSQIVNDFQKGDIAEGYSVSREKKESFPLTVTSAQKNPTAFYLCASSIQAISGNTIYFGEGSWLTVV.

The chain recombines TRBV7-3 with TRBJ2-6, with D perhaps matching TRBD1 (6 bases). Germline V gene sequence: CDR1 SGHTA, CDR2 FQGTGA. The CDR3 is 22 residues long. The V gene lost 4 bases and the J gene lost 0 bases, with 28 bases spanning the gap. CDR3 in DNA: TGTGCCAGCAGCTCTATCGACCCGCGTTTGGGACAACCTTTCTCTGGGGCCAACGTCCTGACTTTC. Translated: CASSSIDPRLGQPFSGANVLTF.

This chain joins TRBV15 and TRBJ1-2, with D unresolved. V lost 3 bases and J 8 bases, leaving 16 bases between the germline ends. This CDR3 is 14 amino acids long. Germline V lookup: CDR1 LNHNV, CDR2 YYDKDF (reference sequence). In DNA, the CDR3 is TGTGCCACCAGCAGGGGAATCGGGGAGTGGGGCTACACCTTC. Its protein is CATSRGIGEWGYTF.

This chain connects TRBV10-3 to TRBJ1-2; D is uncertain. Germline values: CDR1 ENHRY, CDR2 SYGVKD. V was clipped by 0 bases and J by 5 bases, with 16 bases between them. CDR3 length: 16 amino acids. DNA for the CDR3: TGTGCCATCAGTGAGTCCGCTAGCCTAGCGCATTATGGCTACACCTTC. Encoded protein: CAISESASLAHYGYTF.

The J gene is TRBJ1-1, the V gene TRBV27; 8 positions agree with TRBD1. CDR3 length: 14 amino acids. Trimming removed 4 bases from V and 1 base from J; junction bases left unmatched: 2. Germline V gives CDR1 MNHEY, CDR2 SMNVEV (reference sequence). CDR3 bases: TGTGCCAGCAGTTACAGGGGGAGGAACACTGAAGCTTTCTTT. Amino acid sequence: CASSYRGRNTEAFF.

The chain carries TRBV14 and TRBJ2-7; 8 bases line up with TRBD2. J was trimmed by 4 bases and V by 8 bases; bases with no gene match: 10. Germline V gene data show CDR1 as SGHDN and CDR2 as FVKESK. The CDR3 runs 14 residues. CDR3 protein: CASDRSGGGYEQYF. CDR3 nucleotides: TGTGCCAGCGACCGAAGCGGGGGAGGATACGAGCAGTACTTC. Complete variable domain (other parts from reference TRBV14 and TRBJ2-7): EAGVTQFPSHSVIEKGQTVTLRCDPISGHDNLYWYRRVMGKEIKFLLHFVKESKQDESGMPNNRFLAERTGGTYSTLKVQPAELEDSGVYFCASDRSGGGYEQYFGPGTRLTVT.

This clone was observed a few times. The chain recombines TRBV4-1 with TRBJ1-4, with a tentative D call TRBD1 (5 bases). The CDR3 sequence is 16 residues long. Trimming pared 6 bases from V and 5 bases from J, leaving 19 bases between. Germline CDR1 and CDR2: MGHRA and YSYEKL. The CDR3 sequence: CASRWRVGLGNEKLFF. CDR3 sequence (DNA): TGCGCCAGCAGATGGAGGGTGGGACTTGGGAATGAAAAACTGTTTTTT.

The chain recombines TRBV12-3 or TRBV12-4 with TRBJ2-7; D is perhaps TRBD2 (6 bases). The CDR3 consists of 12 residues. The V and J ends lost 3 bases and 5 bases respectively, with 8 bases between them. The CDR3 here is CASSLDYHEQYF. CDR3 nucleotide sequence: TGTGCCAGCAGTTTGGACTATCACGAGCAGTACTTC.

This clone was seen a few times. The chain is built from TRBV2 and TRBJ1-1; TRBD1 might be the D (5 bases). Per germline, CDR1 SNHLY and CDR2 FYNNEI. The germline V and J ends were trimmed by 7 bases and 0 bases, with 9 bases remaining between them. The CDR3 consists of 13 residues. CDR3 in DNA: TGTGCCAGCACGGGACTTTTGAACACTGAAGCTTTCTTT. Protein sequence: CASTGLLNTEAFF.

This clone was seen many times. The DNA of the CDR3 is TGTGCCAGCACTCACGGAGTTTCACCCCTCCACTTT. Translating it yields CASTHGVSPLHF. V is TRBV28 and J is TRBJ1-6, with no clear D. Germline loops: CDR1 MDHEN, CDR2 SYDVKM. This CDR3 comprises 12 residues. Trimming removed 7 bases from V and 9 bases from J, with 10 bases in between.

The gene calls are TRBV7-6 and TRBJ2-1; D is possibly TRBD1 (7 bases). This CDR3 is 16 amino acids long. From germline, CDR1 is SGHVS and CDR2 FNYEAQ. Trimming took off 1 base at V and 8 bases at J, with 18 bases between the two ends. DNA for the CDR3: TGTGCCAGCAGCTTAGAGGGCAGGGGGGTGAGGCATGAGCAGTTCTTC. The encoded protein is CASSLEGRGVRHEQFF.

The chain carries TRBV6-5 and TRBJ2-3; D gene unclear. Germline lookup yields CDR1 MNHEY and CDR2 SVGAGI. V lost 8 bases, J lost 5 bases, and 8 bases lay in between. The CDR3 is 11 amino acids. CDR3 nucleotides: TGTGCCAGCTTTCTAGGAGATACGCAGTATTTT. Translation: CASFLGDTQYF.

The V gene is TRBV4-3, the J gene TRBJ1-1; D not certain. V was clipped by 4 bases and J by 7 bases, with 13 bases between them. CDR3 length: 13 residues. Per germline, CDR1 LGHNA and CDR2 YSLEER. The CDR3: CASSRRAESEAFF. For the CDR3, the DNA is TGCGCCAGCAGCCGAAGAGCTGAGAGTGAAGCTTTCTTT.

The V and J genes are TRBV3-1 (or the pseudogene TRBV3-2) and TRBJ1-2, with a tentative D call TRBD1 (5 bases). Trimming left V 3 bases short and J 5 bases short, with 13 bases between. CDR1 and CDR2 from the germline V gene are LGHDT and YNNKEL (reference sequence). This CDR3 contains 14 residues. The CDR3 here is CASSHRQQAYGYTF. Written as DNA, the CDR3 is TGTGCCAGCAGCCACAGACAGCAGGCTTATGGCTACACCTTC.

A word on this clone: The same CDR3 is also encoded by other DNA sequences in this sample. The CDR3 bases are TGTGCCAGCAGTCTCTCTAGCTACAATGAGCAGTTCTTC. Translation: CASSLSSYNEQFF. The chain carries TRBV7-9 and TRBJ2-1, with D unresolved. The CDR3 is 13 amino acids. CDR1 SEHNR and CDR2 FQNEAQ come from the germline V gene (reference sequence). The V end lost 6 bases, the J end lost 3 bases, and 9 bases lay between the germline ends.

J is TRBJ2-1 and V is TRBV11-3, with TRBD2 matching over 12 bases. The germline CDR1 and CDR2 sequences are SGHNT and YENEEA. Trimming removed 5 bases from V and 3 bases from J; junction bases left unmatched: 5. The CDR3 sequence is 16 residues long. DNA for the CDR3: TGTGCCAGCAGCCGGACTAGCGGGGTAAACTACAATGAGCAGTTCTTC. Protein product: CASSRTSGVNYNEQFF.

V is TRBV28 and J is TRBJ1-2; 9 bases are a match to TRBD1. The V gene end was trimmed by 4 bases and the J gene end by 4 bases; junction bases not matched to a gene: 10. Looked up from germline, CDR1 is MDHEN and CDR2 is SYDVKM. The CDR3 has 16 residues. CDR3: CASSSPGTGTVYGYTF. In DNA form, the CDR3 reads TGTGCCAGCAGTTCCCCCGGGACAGGGACCGTCTATGGCTACACCTTC.

The chain employs TRBV7-8 and TRBJ2-1; 10 nucleotides align to TRBD1. Trimming removed 5 bases from V and 10 bases from J; junction bases left unmatched: 17. The CDR3 has 17 amino acids. Germline CDR1 reads SGHVS; CDR2 reads FQNEAQ. The DNA of the CDR3 is TGTGCCAGCAGCCCCCTTTTAGGGACAGGGGATAGGGACGAGCAGTTCTTC. Translation: CASSPLLGTGDRDEQFF.

This clone occurred a few times. The chain carries TRBV7-2 and TRBJ1-6, with D possibly matching TRBD1 (5 bases). CDR3 length: 14 residues. The V gene lost 11 bases and the J gene lost 6 bases, with 17 bases spanning the gap. In germline, CDR1 is SGHTA, CDR2 FQGNSA. CDR3 region: CASLPSGGNSPLHF. The DNA of the CDR3 is TGTGCCTCCCTCCCATCGGGGGGTAATTCACCCCTCCACTTT.

This clone showed up just once. This chain links TRBV27 with TRBJ2-5, with TRBD2 matching over 9 bases. V lost 2 bases and J lost 6; bases outside the gene matches: 10. This CDR3 region has 16 residues. CDR1 MNHEY and CDR2 SMNVEV come from the germline V gene (reference sequence). The CDR3 spells CASSLAPSGNGKTQYF. The CDR3 DNA follows: TGTGCCAGCAGTTTAGCGCCTAGCGGGAACGGAAAGACCCAGTACTTC.

The rearrangement links TRBV5-1 to TRBJ1-1; 9 bases are a match to TRBD1. The length of the CDR3 is 15 residues. Trimming took 4 bases from V and 4 from J; bases not matched to a gene: 8. Germline V CDR1 and CDR2: SGHRS, YFSETQ. The CDR3 spells CASSQGQGRVTEAFF. The CDR3 bases are TGCGCCAGCAGCCAAGGACAGGGGAGAGTCACTGAAGCTTTCTTT.